A single sample gave rise to the 19 T cell receptor beta chains below, sequenced in a study of blood T cell repertoires in COVID-19. Sequencing was performed with immunoSEQ multiplex PCR; in TCRdb, only in-frame clones are kept and a portion is missing. The sample holds around 240,000 clones, 84% seen once. Sequenced sample: peripheral blood. The source is a woman between 40 and 55 years old who had recovered from COVID-19.

This clone appeared once. The chain carries TRBV10-3 and TRBJ1-5, with TRBD1 identical over 10 bases. V lost 6 bases to trimming and J lost 7 bases; unmatched junction nucleotides: 3. The CDR3 extends over 13 amino acids. The V gene's germline CDR1 is ENHRY and CDR2 SYGVKD. The CDR3 DNA sequence: TGTGCCATCAGCGGACAGGGGGAACAGCCCCAGCATTTT. This codes for CAISGQGEQPQHF.

The DNA of the CDR3 is TGTGCCACCAGCTCCCATCAGGGTTCGACGATGAACACTGAAGCTTTCTTT. Its translation is CATSSHQGSTMNTEAFF. The J gene is TRBJ1-1, the V gene TRBV15; possible D gene TRBD1, 5 bases. The length of the CDR3 is 17 residues. CDR1 is LNHNV, CDR2 YYDKDF, per germline (reference sequence). Trimming took 5 bases from V and 0 from J, leaving 19 bases between them.

The chain is built from TRBV5-1 and TRBJ2-1, with 9 bases that match TRBD2. V dropped 3 bases and J dropped 4; count of bases not matched to a gene: 8. This CDR3 comprises 16 residues. The V gene's germline CDR1 is SGHRS and CDR2 YFSETQ. For the CDR3, the DNA is TGCGCCAGCAGCTATGGCAGCGGGGGGACGTACAATGAGCAGTTCTTC. It encodes CASSYGSGGTYNEQFF. The full variable domain, completed using reference TRBV5-1 and TRBJ2-1, is KAGVTQTPRYLIKTRGQQVTLSCSPISGHRSVSWYQQTPGQGLQFLFEYFSETQRNKGNFPGRFSGRQFSNSRSEMNVSTLELGDSALYLCASSYGSGGTYNEQFFGPGTRLTVL.

The J gene is TRBJ1-2, the V gene TRBV2, with TRBD1 matching 8 bases. The CDR3 consists of 12 residues. Germline V gene data show CDR1 as SNHLY and CDR2 as FYNNEI. J gave up 6 bases and V 5 bases, and 2 bases lay outside the gene matches. The CDR3 region has the DNA TGTGCCAGCAGTCACAGGGGGGATGGCTACACCTTC. It translates to CASSHRGDGYTF.

The CDR3 nucleotides are TGTGCCAGCTCACCACCGTCAGGGGGAGGCGAGCAGTACTTC. Protein product: CASSPPSGGGEQYF. The V call is TRBV18, the J call TRBJ2-7; the D gene is possibly TRBD1 (7 bases). Germline V gene data show CDR1 as KGHSH and CDR2 as LQKENI. The V end was cut by 0 bases, the J end by 6 bases, with 12 bases between. The CDR3 covers 14 residues.

The CDR3 bases are TGTGCCAGCTCGGTCGAACGGTACTCTGGAAACACCATATATTTT. It codes for CASSVERYSGNTIYF. This rearrangement joins TRBV18 to TRBJ1-3, with D hard to call. This CDR3 has 15 amino acids. V was cut by 6 bases and J by 0 bases, with 12 bases left in between. Germline CDR1 and CDR2: KGHSH and LQKENI.

The table lists this clone with a few counts. This chain uses TRBV18 with TRBJ2-1, with TRBD1 as a possible D gene (5 bases). CDR3 length: 15 residues. Per germline, CDR1 KGHSH and CDR2 LQKENI. V shed 2 bases and J shed 5 bases, with 13 bases lying between them. The CDR3 nucleotides are TGTGCCAGCTCACCATGGGATGCAGGGAACAATGAGCAGTTCTTC. Translation: CASSPWDAGNNEQFF.

The chain is built from TRBV19 and TRBJ2-2; no firm D call. The germline gives CDR1 LNHDA, CDR2 SQIVND (reference sequence). V was shortened by 5 bases and J by 5 bases, with 21 bases between the two germline ends. The CDR3 is 17 amino acids. CDR3 loop: CASSLSPWRSVTGELFF. CDR3 sequence (DNA): TGTGCCAGTAGTCTCTCCCCCTGGCGGTCTGTGACCGGGGAGCTGTTTTTT.

The V call is TRBV2, the J call TRBJ1-1; D gene ambiguous. CDR3 length: 13 residues. CDR1 and CDR2 from the germline V gene are SNHLY and FYNNEI. Trimming shortened V by 6 bases and J by 5 bases, and 13 bases separated the two germline ends. CDR3: CASSAFERTEAFF. DNA of the CDR3: TGTGCCAGCAGCGCTTTTGAGAGGACTGAAGCTTTCTTT.

The chain carries TRBV9 and TRBJ2-2, with a possible D match to TRBD1 (6 bases). Germline values: CDR1 SGDLS, CDR2 YYNGEE. This CDR3 spans 15 amino acids. V was cut by 0 bases and J by 5 bases, with 11 bases left in between. This chain's CDR3 is CASSVAAGTTGELFF. As DNA, the CDR3 is TGTGCCAGCAGCGTAGCAGCAGGGACAACCGGGGAGCTGTTTTTT.

V is TRBV10-3 and J is TRBJ2-1, with TRBD2 matching 13 bases. The germline CDR1 and CDR2 sequences are ENHRY and SYGVKD. J was trimmed by 14 bases and V by 7 bases; bases with no gene match: 11. The CDR3 is 14 amino acids. CDR3 protein: CAITEGTSGTLKFF. The CDR3 DNA reads as TGTGCCATCACCGAAGGGACTAGCGGGACCTTGAAGTTCTTC.

The chain couples TRBV3-1 (or the pseudogene TRBV3-2) to TRBJ1-1; weak D call: TRBD1 (5 bases). The CDR3 length is 14 residues. V was clipped by 4 bases and J by 0 bases, with 9 bases between them. CDR1 LGHDT and CDR2 YNNKEL come from the germline V gene (reference sequence). This CDR3 is CASSRQGMNTEAFF. CDR3 in DNA: TGTGCCAGCAGCCGGCAGGGAATGAACACTGAAGCTTTCTTT.

The rearrangement uses TRBV11-2 and TRBJ1-6, with D possibly being TRBD1 (6 bases). V was cut by 5 bases and J by 7 bases, with 12 bases left in between. The CDR3 consists of 14 residues. Germline lookup yields CDR1 SGHAT and CDR2 FQNNGV. For the CDR3, the DNA is TGTGCCAGCAGCGGCCGGGACAAGAATTCACCCCTCCACTTT. It encodes CASSGRDKNSPLHF.

The sample holds one count of this clone. The CDR3 protein is CASSGGTSGGGWHEQFF. The DNA of the CDR3 is TGTGCCAGCAGCGGAGGGACTAGCGGGGGAGGTTGGCATGAGCAGTTCTTC. This chain connects TRBV9 to TRBJ2-1; 14 bases fit TRBD2. J was trimmed by 8 bases and V by 3 bases; bases with no gene match: 10. Per germline, CDR1 SGDLS and CDR2 YYNGEE. This CDR3 contains 17 residues.

The chain has TRBV6-1 and TRBJ2-2; 11 nucleotides line up with TRBD1. CDR1 MNHNS and CDR2 SASEGT come from the germline V gene. The CDR3 length is 18 residues. The V gene end was trimmed by 3 bases and the J gene end by 6 bases; junction bases not matched to a gene: 12. The chain's CDR3 is CASSDARTGGWGPGELFF. CDR3 sequence (DNA): TGTGCCAGCAGTGACGCTAGGACAGGGGGCTGGGGTCCCGGGGAGCTGTTTTTT.

This chain connects TRBV27 to TRBJ2-1, with 8 bases matching TRBD1. There are 13 residues in the CDR3. Germline V gene lookup returns CDR1 MNHEY and CDR2 SMNVEV (reference sequence). V was pared by 3 bases and J by 12 bases, with 7 bases of the junction left unmatched. The chain's CDR3 is CASSLGRGQGQFF. CDR3 nucleotide sequence: TGTGCCAGCAGTTTGGGCAGGGGGCAAGGGCAGTTCTTC.

The gene calls are TRBV10-3 and TRBJ2-3; D not certain. CDR1 and CDR2 (germline): ENHRY, SYGVKD. Trimming stripped 4 bases from V and 0 bases from J, with 11 bases between. The CDR3 consists of 15 residues. CDR3 residues: CAISASAASTDTQYF. In nucleotides, the CDR3 is TGTGCCATCAGTGCCTCGGCGGCTAGCACAGATACGCAGTATTTT.

The V call is TRBV7-2, the J call TRBJ1-3; D is possibly TRBD1 (6 bases). From germline, CDR1 is SGHTA and CDR2 FQGNSA. The CDR3 has 15 residues. Trimming took off 1 base at V and 4 bases at J, with 11 bases between the two ends. CDR3 DNA sequence: TGTGCCAGCAGCTTAGACAGGGCTAGAGGAAACACCATATATTTT. Protein product: CASSLDRARGNTIYF.

The rearrangement joins TRBV5-1 to TRBJ1-1; possible D gene TRBD1, 6 bases. The CDR3 is 13 residues long. CDR1 and CDR2 (germline): SGHRS, YFSETQ. Trimming shortened V by 2 bases and J by 8 bases, and 13 bases separated the two germline ends. This CDR3 is CASSFTGQTEAFF. The CDR3 coding sequence is TGCGCCAGCAGCTTCACGGGACAAACCGAAGCTTTCTTT.